A selection of T cell receptor beta chains follows, all from one sample in a study of blood T cell repertoires in COVID-19. TCRdb's table, derived via immunoSEQ multiplex PCR, lists solely in-frame clones and lacks some. The sample gives under 200,000 clones, around 82% of which show up once; 15% to 20% is in the top ten. The sample comprised peripheral blood. These receptors all come from a woman between 65 and 79 years old who had recovered from COVID-19. The CDR3 runs from the conserved cysteine through the conserved F or W. The D gene is left open where the match is weak. For some rows the clone size is stated as once, few or many, or as a class when expanded; others skip it.

j_call: TRBJ2-7
clone_size: -
d_call: TRBD2
v_call: TRBV18
cdr3_aa: CASSPPRGRAAYEQYF
cdr3_nt: TGTGCCAGCTCACCACCAAGAGGGAGGGCGGCCTACGAGCAGTACTTC

j_call: TRBJ2-3
clone_size: -
d_call: TRBD1
v_call: TRBV28
cdr3_aa: CASMTRGRTDTQYF
cdr3_nt: TGTGCCAGCATGACCAGGGGGCGTACAGATACGCAGTATTTT

j_call: TRBJ2-7
clone_size: -
d_call: TRBD1
v_call: TRBV6-5
cdr3_aa: CASSRTGYEQYF
cdr3_nt: TGTGCCAGCAGCCGGACAGGGTACGAGCAGTACTTC

j_call: TRBJ2-5
clone_size: -
d_call: -
v_call: TRBV6-5
cdr3_aa: CASLAWRGETQYF
cdr3_nt: TGTGCCAGCCTCGCCTGGCGAGGGGAGACCCAGTACTTC

j_call: TRBJ1-1
clone_size: -
d_call: -
v_call: TRBV9
cdr3_aa: CASSVVAGITEAFF
cdr3_nt: TGTGCCAGCAGCGTAGTAGCGGGAATCACTGAAGCTTTCTTT

j_call: TRBJ1-2
clone_size: -
d_call: -
v_call: TRBV5-8
cdr3_aa: CASSQGLSYGYTF
cdr3_nt: TGTGCCAGCAGTCAGGGGCTAAGCTATGGCTACACCTTC

j_call: TRBJ2-2
clone_size: -
d_call: -
v_call: TRBV28
cdr3_aa: CASRSGVGTGELFF
cdr3_nt: TGTGCCAGCAGGTCAGGGGTGGGCACCGGGGAGCTGTTTTTT

j_call: TRBJ1-1
clone_size: -
d_call: TRBD1
v_call: TRBV5-1
cdr3_aa: CASSLGRTGVWDTEAFF
cdr3_nt: TGCGCCAGCAGCTTGGGAAGGACAGGGGTTTGGGACACTGAAGCTTTCTTT

j_call: TRBJ1-4
clone_size: many
d_call: -
v_call: TRBV7-9
cdr3_aa: CASSSPEARGEKLFF
cdr3_nt: TGTGCCAGCAGCTCACCAGAGGCCCGGGGTGAAAAACTGTTTTTT

j_call: TRBJ1-4
clone_size: -
d_call: -
v_call: TRBV9
cdr3_aa: CASSASTVEKLFF
cdr3_nt: TGTGCCAGCAGCGCCTCGACAGTTGAAAAACTGTTTTTT

j_call: TRBJ1-6
clone_size: -
d_call: TRBD1
v_call: TRBV19
cdr3_aa: CASTHWGQPNSPLHF
cdr3_nt: TGTGCCAGTACCCACTGGGGACAGCCGAATTCACCCCTCCACTTT

j_call: TRBJ1-1
clone_size: -
d_call: -
v_call: TRBV5-4
cdr3_aa: CASSLGPPRRAFF
cdr3_nt: TGTGCCAGCAGCTTGGGGCCCCCTAGACGAGCTTTCTTT

j_call: TRBJ2-5
clone_size: -
d_call: -
v_call: TRBV30
cdr3_aa: CAWSRGQETQYF
cdr3_nt: TGTGCCTGGAGCCGGGGTCAAGAGACCCAGTACTTC

j_call: TRBJ1-5
clone_size: -
d_call: -
v_call: TRBV19
cdr3_aa: CASTADAGGDQPQHF
cdr3_nt: TGTGCCAGTACCGCGGACGCTGGGGGGGATCAGCCCCAGCATTTT

j_call: TRBJ2-2
clone_size: -
d_call: -
v_call: TRBV12-3/TRBV12-4
cdr3_aa: CASNSFTGELFF
cdr3_nt: TGTGCCAGCAACTCCTTCACCGGGGAGCTGTTTTTT

j_call: TRBJ2-2
clone_size: -
d_call: -
v_call: TRBV5-1
cdr3_aa: CASKLGGNTGELFF
cdr3_nt: TGCGCCAGCAAATTGGGGGGGAACACCGGGGAGCTGTTTTTT

j_call: TRBJ2-5
clone_size: once
d_call: TRBD1
v_call: TRBV5-1
cdr3_aa: CASSPGDRGRGETQYF
cdr3_nt: TGCGCCAGCAGCCCAGGGGACAGGGGGCGAGGAGAGACCCAGTACTTC

j_call: TRBJ2-7
clone_size: -
d_call: TRBD1
v_call: TRBV4-2
cdr3_aa: CASSQGTGSSREQYF
cdr3_nt: TGTGCCAGCAGCCAAGGGACAGGGAGCTCCCGGGAGCAGTACTTC

j_call: TRBJ2-7
clone_size: -
d_call: TRBD1
v_call: TRBV2
cdr3_aa: CASSEITGGLGYEQYF
cdr3_nt: TGTGCCAGCAGTGAAATAACAGGGGGCCTCGGGTACGAGCAGTACTTC

j_call: TRBJ2-7
clone_size: -
d_call: TRBD1
v_call: TRBV6-6
cdr3_aa: CASSYSRGQGEQYF
cdr3_nt: TGTGCCAGCAGTTACTCGAGGGGACAGGGCGAGCAGTACTTC

j_call: TRBJ2-3
clone_size: -
d_call: -
v_call: TRBV19
cdr3_aa: CASSPGLASGDTQYF
cdr3_nt: TGTGCCAGTAGCCCGGGACTTGCTTCAGGAGATACGCAGTATTTT

j_call: TRBJ2-7
clone_size: -
d_call: -
v_call: TRBV4-1
cdr3_aa: CASSRMGQSGYEQYF
cdr3_nt: TGCGCCAGCAGCCGGATGGGGCAATCCGGCTACGAGCAGTACTTC

j_call: TRBJ2-4
clone_size: -
d_call: -
v_call: TRBV27
cdr3_aa: CASSLSGGNIQYF
cdr3_nt: TGTGCCAGCAGTTTATCGGGGGGAAACATTCAGTACTTC

j_call: TRBJ2-2
clone_size: -
d_call: -
v_call: TRBV7-8
cdr3_aa: CASSLARASPYTGELFF
cdr3_nt: TGTGCCAGCAGCTTAGCCCGGGCTAGCCCTTACACCGGGGAGCTGTTTTTT

j_call: TRBJ2-1
clone_size: -
d_call: TRBD2
v_call: TRBV4-2
cdr3_aa: CASSQGVSGGSEQFF
cdr3_nt: TGTGCCAGCAGCCAAGGGGTTAGCGGGGGGAGTGAGCAGTTCTTC

j_call: TRBJ1-4
clone_size: -
d_call: -
v_call: TRBV19
cdr3_aa: CASSYEEKLFF
cdr3_nt: TGTGCCAGTAGTTATGAGGAAAAACTGTTTTTT

j_call: TRBJ1-1
clone_size: -
d_call: -
v_call: TRBV20-1
cdr3_aa: CSAQHRDEAFF
cdr3_nt: TGCAGTGCTCAACACAGGGATGAAGCTTTCTTT

j_call: TRBJ2-2
clone_size: -
d_call: TRBD2
v_call: TRBV7-8
cdr3_aa: CASTLGGGTGELFF
cdr3_nt: TGTGCCAGCACCCTGGGGGGGGGCACCGGGGAGCTGTTTTTT

j_call: TRBJ1-6
clone_size: -
d_call: -
v_call: TRBV19
cdr3_aa: CASRTYSYSPLHF
cdr3_nt: TGTGCCAGTAGGACCTACAGTTATTCACCCCTCCACTTT

j_call: TRBJ2-3
clone_size: -
d_call: -
v_call: TRBV18
cdr3_aa: CASSPPGSTDTQYF
cdr3_nt: TGTGCCAGCTCCCCACCGGGCAGCACAGATACGCAGTATTTT

j_call: TRBJ1-1
clone_size: -
d_call: -
v_call: TRBV10-3
cdr3_aa: CAISESNGGEAFF
cdr3_nt: TGTGCCATCAGTGAGTCGAACGGGGGGGAAGCTTTCTTT

j_call: TRBJ2-1
clone_size: -
d_call: TRBD2
v_call: TRBV7-2
cdr3_aa: CATSSGRLGEQFF
cdr3_nt: TGTGCCACTTCTAGCGGGAGGCTGGGGGAGCAGTTCTTC

j_call: TRBJ2-3
clone_size: -
d_call: -
v_call: TRBV11-2
cdr3_aa: CASSPLAGHTDTQYF
cdr3_nt: TGTGCCAGCAGCCCCTTGGCGGGGCACACAGATACGCAGTATTTT

j_call: TRBJ1-2
clone_size: -
d_call: -
v_call: TRBV7-6
cdr3_aa: CASSHDPRGDYGYTF
cdr3_nt: TGTGCCAGCAGCCACGACCCGCGGGGCGACTATGGCTACACCTTC

j_call: TRBJ2-5
clone_size: -
d_call: TRBD2
v_call: TRBV28
cdr3_aa: CASTPGLAGETQYF
cdr3_nt: TGTGCCAGCACCCCGGGACTAGCTGGGGAGACCCAGTACTTC

j_call: TRBJ1-2
clone_size: -
d_call: -
v_call: TRBV24-1
cdr3_aa: CATSDPPLNYGYTF
cdr3_nt: TGTGCCACCAGTGACCCACCTCTAAACTATGGCTACACCTTC

j_call: TRBJ2-1
clone_size: -
d_call: TRBD2
v_call: TRBV4-1
cdr3_aa: CASSQWLAGGQNEQFF
cdr3_nt: TGCGCCAGCAGCCAATGGCTAGCGGGGGGGCAAAATGAGCAGTTCTTC

j_call: TRBJ2-7
clone_size: -
d_call: -
v_call: TRBV7-8
cdr3_aa: CASSPRLPSYEQYF
cdr3_nt: TGTGCCAGCAGCCCGCGGCTGCCCTCCTACGAGCAGTACTTC

j_call: TRBJ1-1
clone_size: -
d_call: -
v_call: TRBV30
cdr3_aa: CAWWQGFTEAFF
cdr3_nt: TGTGCCTGGTGGCAGGGCTTCACTGAAGCTTTCTTT

j_call: TRBJ1-4
clone_size: -
d_call: -
v_call: TRBV9
cdr3_aa: CASSVGGQGQEKLFF
cdr3_nt: TGTGCCAGCAGCGTAGGGGGACAAGGACAGGAAAAACTGTTTTTT

j_call: TRBJ1-2
clone_size: -
d_call: -
v_call: TRBV20-1
cdr3_aa: CSASRLYGYTF
cdr3_nt: TGCAGTGCTAGCAGGCTTTACGGCTACACCTTC

j_call: TRBJ2-7
clone_size: -
d_call: -
v_call: TRBV6-5
cdr3_aa: CASSYFSGFDEQYF
cdr3_nt: TGTGCCAGCAGTTACTTCTCAGGGTTCGACGAGCAGTACTTC

j_call: TRBJ2-5
clone_size: -
d_call: TRBD2
v_call: TRBV5-6
cdr3_aa: CASSSGVKETQYF
cdr3_nt: TGTGCCAGCAGTAGCGGGGTTAAAGAGACCCAGTACTTC

j_call: TRBJ1-2
clone_size: -
d_call: TRBD1
v_call: TRBV7-8
cdr3_aa: CASSPTRTGGGYTF
cdr3_nt: TGTGCCAGCAGCCCGACGCGGACAGGGGGTGGCTACACCTTC

j_call: TRBJ2-7
clone_size: few
d_call: TRBD2
v_call: TRBV6-4
cdr3_aa: CASSELAGEAYEQYF
cdr3_nt: TGTGCCAGCAGTGAACTAGCGGGGGAAGCCTACGAGCAGTACTTC